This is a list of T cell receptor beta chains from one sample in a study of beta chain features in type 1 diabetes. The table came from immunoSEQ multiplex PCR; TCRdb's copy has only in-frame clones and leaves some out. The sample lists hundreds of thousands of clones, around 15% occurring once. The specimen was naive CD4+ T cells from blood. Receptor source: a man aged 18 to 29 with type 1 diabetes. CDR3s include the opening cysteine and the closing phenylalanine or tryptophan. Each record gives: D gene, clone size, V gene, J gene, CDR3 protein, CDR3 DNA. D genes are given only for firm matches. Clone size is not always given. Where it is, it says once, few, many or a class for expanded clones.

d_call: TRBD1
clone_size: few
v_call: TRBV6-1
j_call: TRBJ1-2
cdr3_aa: CASSLGTGDTF
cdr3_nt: TGTGCCAGCAGTCTCGGGACAGGGGATACCTTC

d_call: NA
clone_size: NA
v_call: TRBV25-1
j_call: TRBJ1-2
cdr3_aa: CASSEGTGYGYTF
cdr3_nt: TGTGCCAGCAGTGAAGGCACTGGGTATGGCTACACCTTC

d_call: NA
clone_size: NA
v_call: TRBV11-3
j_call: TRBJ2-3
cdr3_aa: CASSSSMGLDTQYF
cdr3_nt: TGTGCCAGCAGCTCCTCAATGGGGCTAGATACGCAGTATTTT

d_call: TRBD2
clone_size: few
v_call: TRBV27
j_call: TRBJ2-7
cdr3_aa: CASRTSGTSEQYF
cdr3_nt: TGTGCCAGCCGGACTAGCGGGACGAGCGAGCAGTACTTC

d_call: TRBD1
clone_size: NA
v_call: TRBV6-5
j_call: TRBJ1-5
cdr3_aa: CANPGTGINQPQHF
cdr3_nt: TGTGCCAACCCCGGGACAGGGATTAATCAGCCCCAGCATTTT

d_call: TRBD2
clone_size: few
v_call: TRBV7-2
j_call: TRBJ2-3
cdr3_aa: CASSPGRTSGGDTQYF
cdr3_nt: TGTGCCAGCAGCCCAGGCCGGACTAGCGGTGGAGATACGCAGTATTTT

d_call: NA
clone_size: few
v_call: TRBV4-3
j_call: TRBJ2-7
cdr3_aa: CASSQGSEGRYEQYF
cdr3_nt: TGCGCCAGCAGCCAAGGTTCCGAAGGGCGATACGAGCAGTACTTC

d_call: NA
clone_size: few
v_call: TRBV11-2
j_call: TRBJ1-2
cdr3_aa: CASSLDPAPYGYTF
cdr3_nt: TGTGCCAGCAGCTTAGATCCAGCTCCCTATGGCTACACCTTC

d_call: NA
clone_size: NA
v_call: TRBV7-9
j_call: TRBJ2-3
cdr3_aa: CASSPLGSTDTQYF
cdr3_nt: TGTGCCAGCAGCCCACTCGGGAGCACAGATACGCAGTATTTT

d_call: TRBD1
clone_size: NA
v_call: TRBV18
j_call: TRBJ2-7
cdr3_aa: CASSPAGQGDYEQYF
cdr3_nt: TGTGCCAGCTCACCCGCGGGACAGGGTGACTACGAGCAGTACTTC

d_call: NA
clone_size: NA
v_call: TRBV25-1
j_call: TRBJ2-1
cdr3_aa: CASSGGAPISSYNEQFF
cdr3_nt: TGTGCCAGCAGCGGCGGGGCCCCCATTAGCTCCTACAATGAGCAGTTCTTC

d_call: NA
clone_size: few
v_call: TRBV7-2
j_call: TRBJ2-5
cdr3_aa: CASSFSLGETQYF
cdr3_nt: TGTGCCAGCAGCTTCAGTCTCGGAGAGACCCAGTACTTC

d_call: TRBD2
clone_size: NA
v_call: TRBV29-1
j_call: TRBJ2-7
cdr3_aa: CSVEKLAGGTYEQYF
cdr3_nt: TGCAGCGTTGAGAAACTAGCGGGGGGCACCTACGAGCAGTACTTC

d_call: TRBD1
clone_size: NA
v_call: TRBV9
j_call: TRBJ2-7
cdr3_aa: CASSTQGTEQYF
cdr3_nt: TGTGCCAGCAGCACACAGGGGACCGAGCAGTACTTC

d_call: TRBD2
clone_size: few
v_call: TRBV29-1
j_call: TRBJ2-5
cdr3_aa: CSVPSVGLAGGIQGQETQYF
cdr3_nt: TGCAGCGTTCCCTCAGTTGGACTAGCGGGGGGGATACAGGGACAAGAGACCCAGTACTTC

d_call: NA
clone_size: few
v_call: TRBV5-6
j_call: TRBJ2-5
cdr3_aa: CASSLGLSLQETQYF
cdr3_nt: TGTGCCAGCAGCCTGGGGCTCTCGCTACAAGAGACCCAGTACTTC

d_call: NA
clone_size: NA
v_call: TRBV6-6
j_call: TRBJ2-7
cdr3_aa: CASSGLQTREQYF
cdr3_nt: TGTGCCAGCAGTGGCCTACAGACGCGAGAGCAGTACTTC

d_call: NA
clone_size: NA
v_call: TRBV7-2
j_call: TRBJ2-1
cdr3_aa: CASSLEAFKEQFF
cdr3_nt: TGTGCCAGCAGCTTAGAAGCCTTTAAGGAGCAGTTCTTC

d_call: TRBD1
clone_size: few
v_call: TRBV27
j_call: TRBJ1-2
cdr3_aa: CASSSVQGEGYTF
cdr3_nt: TGTGCCAGCAGTTCCGTACAGGGGGAAGGCTACACCTTC

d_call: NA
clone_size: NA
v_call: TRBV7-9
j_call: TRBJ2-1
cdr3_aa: CASPKERSISYNEQFF
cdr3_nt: TGTGCCAGCCCCAAGGAGCGGTCTATCTCCTACAATGAGCAGTTCTTC

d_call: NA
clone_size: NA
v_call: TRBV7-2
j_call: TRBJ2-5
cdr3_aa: CASSKTGNPQETQYF
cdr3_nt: TGTGCCAGCAGCAAAACAGGGAATCCCCAAGAGACCCAGTACTTC

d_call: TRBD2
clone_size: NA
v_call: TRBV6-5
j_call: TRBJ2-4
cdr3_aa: CASSYSPGLAGAQYF
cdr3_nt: TGTGCCAGCAGTTACTCACCGGGACTAGCGGGGGCTCAGTACTTC

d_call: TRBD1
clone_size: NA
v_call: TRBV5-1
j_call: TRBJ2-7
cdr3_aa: CASSATGDEQYF
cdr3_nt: TGCGCCAGCAGCGCGACAGGGGACGAGCAGTACTTC

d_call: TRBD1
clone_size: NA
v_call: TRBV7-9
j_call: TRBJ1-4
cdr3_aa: CASSKDRVNEKLFF
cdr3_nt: TGTGCCAGCAGCAAAGACAGGGTTAATGAAAAACTGTTTTTT

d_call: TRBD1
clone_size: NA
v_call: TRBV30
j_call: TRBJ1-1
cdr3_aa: CAWSLGTVNTEAFF
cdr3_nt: TGTGCCTGGAGCTTAGGGACAGTGAACACTGAAGCTTTCTTT

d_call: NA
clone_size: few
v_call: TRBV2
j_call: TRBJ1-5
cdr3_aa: CASSPGPDQPQHF
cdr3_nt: TGTGCCAGCAGTCCCGGGCCCGATCAGCCCCAGCATTTT

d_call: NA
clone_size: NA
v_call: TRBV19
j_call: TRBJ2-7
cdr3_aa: CASSPWDQIYEQYF
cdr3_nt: TGTGCCAGTAGTCCCTGGGACCAGATATACGAGCAGTACTTC

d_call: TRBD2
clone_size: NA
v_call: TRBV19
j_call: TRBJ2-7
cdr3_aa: CASSRGLAYREQYF
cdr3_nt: TGTGCCAGTAGTCGAGGACTAGCTTATAGGGAGCAGTACTTC

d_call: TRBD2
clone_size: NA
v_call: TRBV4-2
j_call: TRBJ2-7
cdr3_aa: CASSQLTKPGGSSYEQYF
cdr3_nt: TGTGCCAGCAGCCAACTCACAAAACCGGGCGGGAGCTCCTACGAGCAGTACTTC

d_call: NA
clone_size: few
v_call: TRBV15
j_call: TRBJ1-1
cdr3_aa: CATSREGHDTEAFF
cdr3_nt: TGTGCCACCAGCAGAGAAGGGCACGACACTGAAGCTTTCTTT

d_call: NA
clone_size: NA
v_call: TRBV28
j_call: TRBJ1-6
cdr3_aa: CASGRRLHF
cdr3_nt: TGTGCCAGCGGACGTAGACTCCACTTT

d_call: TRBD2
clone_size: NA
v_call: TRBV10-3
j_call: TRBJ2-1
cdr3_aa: CAISGASGGYNEQFF
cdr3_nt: TGTGCCATCAGTGGGGCTAGCGGGGGATACAATGAGCAGTTCTTC

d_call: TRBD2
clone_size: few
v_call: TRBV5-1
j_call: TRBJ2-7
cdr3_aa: CASSLGLAGKDEQYF
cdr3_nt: TGCGCCAGCAGCTTGGGTCTAGCGGGAAAAGACGAGCAGTACTTC

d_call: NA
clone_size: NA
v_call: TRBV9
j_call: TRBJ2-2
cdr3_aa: CASSVVGHNTGELFF
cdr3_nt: TGTGCCAGCAGCGTAGTGGGACACAACACCGGGGAGCTGTTTTTT

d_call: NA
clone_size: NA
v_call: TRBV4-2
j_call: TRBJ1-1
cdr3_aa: CASSPPGGRHTEAFF
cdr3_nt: TGTGCCAGCAGCCCCCCGGGGGGCAGACACACTGAAGCTTTCTTT

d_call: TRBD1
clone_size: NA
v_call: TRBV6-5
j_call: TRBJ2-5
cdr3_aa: CASSLQGGQETQYF
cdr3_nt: TGTGCCAGCAGCCTACAGGGGGGACAAGAGACCCAGTACTTC

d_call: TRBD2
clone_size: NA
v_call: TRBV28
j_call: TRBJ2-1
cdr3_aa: CASSSGLANEQFF
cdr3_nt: TGTGCCAGCAGCTCCGGACTAGCCAATGAGCAGTTCTTC

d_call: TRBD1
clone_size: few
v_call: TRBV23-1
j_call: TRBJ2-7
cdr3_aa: CASSRVGTGTYEQYF
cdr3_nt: TGCGCCAGCAGTCGGGTCGGGACAGGGACCTACGAGCAGTACTTC

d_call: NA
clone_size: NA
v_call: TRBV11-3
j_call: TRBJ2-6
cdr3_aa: CASSEGGANVLTF
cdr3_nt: TGTGCCAGCAGTGAAGGTGGGGCCAACGTCCTGACTTTC

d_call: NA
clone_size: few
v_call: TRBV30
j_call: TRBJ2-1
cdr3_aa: CAWSDGPQAFSYNEQFF
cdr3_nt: TGTGCCTGGAGTGACGGCCCGCAAGCGTTCTCCTACAATGAGCAGTTCTTC

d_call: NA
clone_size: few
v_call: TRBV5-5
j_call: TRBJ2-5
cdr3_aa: CASSLVSGETQYF
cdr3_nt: TGTGCCAGCAGCTTGGTGTCTGGGGAGACCCAGTACTTC

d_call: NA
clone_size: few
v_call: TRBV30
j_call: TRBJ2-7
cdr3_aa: CAWSVLYEQYF
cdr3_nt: TGTGCCTGGAGTGTATTGTACGAGCAGTACTTC

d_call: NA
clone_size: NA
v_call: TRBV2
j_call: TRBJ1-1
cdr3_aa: CASSIQLNTEAFF
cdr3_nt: TGTGCCAGCAGTATACAGCTGAACACTGAAGCTTTCTTT

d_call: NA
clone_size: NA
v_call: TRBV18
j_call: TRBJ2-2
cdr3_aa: CASSNAWDTGELFF
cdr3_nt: TGTGCCAGCTCTAACGCCTGGGACACCGGGGAGCTGTTTTTT

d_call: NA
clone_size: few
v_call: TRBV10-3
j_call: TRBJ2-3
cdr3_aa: CAISESSPDTQYF
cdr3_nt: TGTGCCATCAGTGAGTCCAGCCCAGATACGCAGTATTTT

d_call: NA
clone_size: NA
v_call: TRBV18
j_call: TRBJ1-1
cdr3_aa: CASSPGVNTEAFF
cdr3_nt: TGTGCCAGCTCACCGGGTGTGAACACTGAAGCTTTCTTT

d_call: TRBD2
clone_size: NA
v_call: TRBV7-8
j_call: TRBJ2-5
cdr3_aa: CASLPWRGSQETQYF
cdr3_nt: TGTGCCAGCTTACCTTGGCGGGGGAGCCAAGAGACCCAGTACTTC

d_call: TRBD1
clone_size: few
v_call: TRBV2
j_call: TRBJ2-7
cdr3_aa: CASSTAPAGGGLYEQYF
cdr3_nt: TGTGCCAGCAGTACCGCCCCAGCAGGGGGCGGTCTCTACGAGCAGTACTTC

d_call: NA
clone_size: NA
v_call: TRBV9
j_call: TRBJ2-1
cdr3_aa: CASSPQDLTGFDNEQFF
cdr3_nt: TGTGCCAGCAGCCCCCAAGACTTGACGGGGTTCGACAATGAGCAGTTCTTC

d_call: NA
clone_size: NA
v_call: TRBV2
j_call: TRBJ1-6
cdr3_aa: CASTGRSSYNSPLHF
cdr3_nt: TGTGCCAGCACCGGCAGAAGCTCCTATAATTCACCCCTCCACTTT

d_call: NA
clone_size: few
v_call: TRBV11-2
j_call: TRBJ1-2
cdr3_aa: CASSLRDSYGYTF
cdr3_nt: TGTGCCAGCAGCCTTCGGGACTCCTATGGCTACACCTTC

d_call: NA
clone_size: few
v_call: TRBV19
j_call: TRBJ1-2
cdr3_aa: CASTQGYGYTF
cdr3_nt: TGTGCCAGTACCCAGGGCTATGGCTACACCTTC

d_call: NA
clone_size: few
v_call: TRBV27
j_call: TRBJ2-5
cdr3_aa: CASSLSQPSLVQYF
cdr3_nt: TGTGCCAGCAGTTTATCCCAACCTAGTTTAGTGCAGTACTTC

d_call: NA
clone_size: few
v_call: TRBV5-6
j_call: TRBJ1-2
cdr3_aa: CASSLLAYHYGYTF
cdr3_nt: TGTGCCAGCAGCTTGCTGGCCTATCACTATGGCTACACCTTC

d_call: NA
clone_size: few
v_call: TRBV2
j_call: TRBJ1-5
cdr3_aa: CASSSQQGMGNQPQHF
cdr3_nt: TGTGCCAGCAGCTCCCAACAGGGAATGGGCAATCAGCCCCAGCATTTT

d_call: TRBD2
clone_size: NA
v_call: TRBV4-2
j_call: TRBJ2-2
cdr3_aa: CASSLGLAGEHTGELFF
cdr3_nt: TGTGCCAGCAGCCTCGGACTAGCGGGGGAGCACACCGGGGAGCTGTTTTTT

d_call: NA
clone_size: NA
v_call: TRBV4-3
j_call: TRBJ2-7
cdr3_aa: CASSPVADPYEQYF
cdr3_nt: TGCGCCAGCAGTCCTGTGGCGGATCCCTACGAGCAGTACTTC

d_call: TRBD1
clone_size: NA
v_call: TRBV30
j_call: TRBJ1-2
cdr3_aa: CAWTRTGQGIGGYTF
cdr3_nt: TGTGCCTGGACCAGAACGGGACAGGGAATAGGAGGCTACACCTTC

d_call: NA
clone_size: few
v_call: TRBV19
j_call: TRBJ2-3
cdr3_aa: CASSIRPPTDTQYF
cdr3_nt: TGTGCCAGTAGTATACGGCCTCCCACAGATACGCAGTATTTT